Presented here are 24 T cell receptor beta chains from one specimen sequenced in a study of neurological immune-mediated disorders. TCRdb recomputed calls from the 5' RACE reads with MiXCR, one row per CDR3 protein. The data hold about 66,000 distinct CDR3 sequences, with 4.5% observed a single time. The specimen sequenced was PBMCs. These receptor sequences come from a young man with multiple sclerosis.

This clonotype was counted ten times or more. The rearrangement links TRBV6-5 to TRBJ2-4; tentative D call: TRBD1 (5 bases). The V end lost 0 bases, the J end lost 1 base, and 10 bases lay between the germline ends. The V gene's germline CDR1 is MNHEY and CDR2 SVGAGI. CDR3 length: 16 amino acids. CDR3 residues: CASSYSGVLAKNIQYF. CDR3 in DNA: TGTGCCAGCAGTTACTCAGGGGTGTTGGCCAAAAACATTCAGTACTTC.

Details on this clonotype: This could be a read error, since a much larger clone is one nucleotide away. The V and J genes are TRBV5-1 and TRBJ2-3; D is perhaps TRBD2 (6 bases). Germline V lookup: CDR1 SGHRS, CDR2 YFSETQ. The CDR3 runs 14 residues. V shed 1 base and J shed 4 bases, with 10 bases lying between them. This chain's CDR3 is CASSLLGGSDTQYF. CDR3 in DNA: TGCGCCAGCAGCTTGTTGGGGGGATCAGATACGCAGTATTTT.

This clonotype occurred a few times. The chain joins TRBV2 to TRBJ2-7; D remains unclear. The CDR3 is made up of 13 amino acids. V shed 6 bases and J shed 3 bases, with 12 bases lying between them. From germline, CDR1 is SNHLY and CDR2 FYNNEI. The CDR3 sequence: CASRGGGRYEQYV. The CDR3 bases are TGTGCCAGCAGGGGTGGTGGGCGCTACGAGCAGTACGTC.

At least ten counts were recorded for this clonotype. V and J are TRBV11-1 and TRBJ1-2; D remains unclear. The CDR3 runs to 14 residues. V shed 5 bases and J shed 4 bases, with 14 bases lying between them. The V gene's germline CDR1 is SGHAT and CDR2 FQDESV (reference sequence). This CDR3 is CASSQRGRSYGYTF. Written as DNA, the CDR3 is TGTGCCAGCAGCCAACGAGGCAGATCCTATGGCTACACCTTC.

The chain is built from TRBV11-2 and TRBJ1-2, with a tentative D call TRBD1 (5 bases). This CDR3 spans 14 amino acids. In germline, CDR1 is SGHAT, CDR2 FQNNGV. Trimming took 5 bases from V and 0 from J, leaving 10 bases between them. The CDR3, as DNA: TGTGCCAGCAGCCCACAGACAGCTAACTATGGCTACACCTTC. Protein product: CASSPQTANYGYTF.

In this sample, this clonotype turned up a few times. The genes are TRBV5-1 and TRBJ1-1; no reliable D call. The germline CDR1 and CDR2 sequences are SGHRS and YFSETQ. This CDR3 is built from 14 residues. With 2 bases removed from V and 1 base from J, the gap between germline ends came to 9 bases. The CDR3 sequence is CASSLTRPNTEAFF. CDR3 in DNA: TGCGCCAGCAGCTTAACACGGCCGAACACTGAAGCTTTCTTT.

The table lists this clonotype with many counts. The chain combines TRBV20-1 with TRBJ2-3; D is undetermined. Germline V gives CDR1 DFQATT, CDR2 SNEGSKA (reference sequence). V was trimmed by 6 bases and J by 6 bases, leaving 19 bases between them. This CDR3 contains 14 residues. CDR3 sequence: CSAPSISMQDTQYF. The CDR3 DNA is TGCAGTGCCCCATCAATCAGTATGCAGGATACGCAGTATTTT.

This clonotype occurred many times. The chain is built from TRBV30 and TRBJ1-1, with D hard to call. V was pared by 1 base and J by 1 base, with 7 bases between. CDR1 and CDR2 (germline): GTSNPN, SVGIG (reference sequence). The CDR3 runs to 13 residues. The CDR3 nucleotides read TGTGCCTGGAGTGCGGGCGCGAACACTGAAGCTTTCTTT. Encoded protein: CAWSAGANTEAFF.

This clonotype was observed many times. The chain has TRBV15 and TRBJ1-2; tentatively, D is TRBD1 (5 bases). Looked up from germline, CDR1 is LNHNV and CDR2 is YYDKDF (reference sequence). CDR3 length: 13 amino acids. V lost 6 bases, J lost 2 bases, and 10 bases lay in between. The CDR3 loop is CATSIGTNYGYTF. CDR3 DNA sequence: TGTGCCACCAGTATCGGGACCAACTATGGCTACACCTTC.

This clonotype has ten or more counts. J is TRBJ1-2 and V is TRBV19; no clear D. The germline CDR1 and CDR2 sequences are LNHDA and SQIVND (reference sequence). With 7 bases removed from V and 4 bases from J, the gap between germline ends came to 13 bases. The CDR3 loop spans 13 amino acids. DNA of the CDR3: TGTGCCAGTAAGGTTTCGGATTTCTATGGCTACACCTTC. This codes for CASKVSDFYGYTF.

This chain uses TRBV20-1 with TRBJ2-7; a possible D gene is TRBD2 (5 bases). This CDR3 comprises 14 residues. CDR1 and CDR2 (germline): DFQATT, SNEGSKA (reference sequence). The V end was cut by 4 bases, the J end by 1 base, with 14 bases between. CDR3 sequence: CSATAHEGSYEQYF. CDR3 DNA sequence: TGCAGTGCTACCGCCCACGAGGGATCCTACGAGCAGTACTTC.

This clonotype appeared a few times. The chain uses TRBV5-1 and TRBJ1-1; tentative D call: TRBD1 (5 bases). The CDR3 runs to 14 residues. Germline-derived CDR1 and CDR2 are SGHRS and YFSETQ. V lost 4 bases to trimming and J lost 2 bases, with 12 bases between them. DNA of the CDR3: TGCGCCAGCAGCCGGGACGTTGGAAACACTGAAGCTTTCTTT. This translates into CASSRDVGNTEAFF. Full variable domain (missing parts from reference TRBV5-1 and TRBJ1-1): KAGVTQTPRYLIKTRGQQVTLSCSPISGHRSVSWYQQTPGQGLQFLFEYFSETQRNKGNFPGRFSGRQFSNSRSEMNVSTLELGDSALYLCASSRDVGNTEAFFGQGTRLTVV.

V and J are TRBV4-2 and TRBJ2-1; 8 nucleotides agree with TRBD2. With 3 bases clipped from V and 7 bases from J, the junction kept 14 bases outside the gene matches. The germline gives CDR1 LGHNA, CDR2 YNFKEQ. The CDR3 consists of 17 residues. The CDR3 region is CASSQSGERGRVNEQFF. The DNA of the CDR3 is TGTGCCAGCAGCCAGTCCGGGGAGCGGGGGCGGGTAAATGAGCAGTTCTTC.

The J gene is TRBJ1-5, the V gene TRBV4-2; D is perhaps TRBD1 (5 bases). The germline V gene encodes CDR1 LGHNA and CDR2 YNFKEQ. Trimming took 0 bases from V and 6 from J, leaving 12 bases between them. This CDR3 comprises 15 residues. In DNA, the CDR3 is TGTGCCAGCAGCCAAGACGGCGGGGCAGGTCAGCCCCAGCATTTT. Translating it yields CASSQDGGAGQPQHF.

This clonotype occurred many times. This chain uses TRBV6-5 with TRBJ1-2; possibly TRBD1 for D (5 bases). CDR3 length equals 15 residues. Trimming shortened V by 2 bases and J by 2 bases, and 12 bases separated the two germline ends. Germline V gene data show CDR1 as MNHEY and CDR2 as SVGAGI. CDR3: CASSYIQGDNYGYTF. CDR3 DNA: TGTGCCAGCAGTTACATCCAAGGGGACAACTATGGCTACACCTTC.

This clonotype has a count of ten or more. The chain is built from TRBV6-5 and TRBJ1-2; D is uncertain. This CDR3 region has 14 residues. V lost 0 bases to trimming and J lost 8 bases, with 13 bases between them. Germline CDR1 MNHEY, CDR2 SVGAGI. CDR3 coding DNA: TGTGCCAGCAGTTACTCCTTCCCCCCGGGAGGCTACACCTTC. It yields the protein CASSYSFPPGGYTF.

This clonotype occurred a few times. The V call is TRBV24-1, the J call TRBJ2-4; 7 nucleotides align to TRBD1. J was trimmed by 9 bases and V by 9 bases; bases with no gene match: 4. Germline loops: CDR1 KGHDR, CDR2 SFDVKD. This CDR3 has 11 amino acids. CDR3 in amino acids: CATSGGTIQYF. In DNA, the CDR3 is TGTGCCACCTCAGGGGGAACCATTCAGTACTTC.

This clonotype was seen repeatedly, ten times or more. The gene calls are TRBV7-9 and TRBJ2-7, with 8 bases that match TRBD1. CDR1 is SEHNR and CDR2 is FQNEAQ in the germline V gene (reference sequence). Germline trimming cut 3 bases from V and 7 bases from J; bases unmatched to any gene: 5. This CDR3 is built from 13 residues. CDR3 sequence: CASSLGQAREQYF. The CDR3, as DNA: TGTGCCAGCAGCTTGGGACAGGCCAGGGAGCAGTACTTC.

The rearrangement links TRBV20-1 to TRBJ1-1, with 7 nucleotides matching TRBD1. Germline trimming cut 3 bases from V and 1 base from J; bases unmatched to any gene: 8. The CDR3 contains 15 residues. Per the germline V gene, CDR1 is DFQATT and CDR2 is SNEGSKA (reference sequence). CDR3 nucleotides: TGCAGTGCTAGGTTCAACAACAGGGGGAACACTGAAGCTTTCTTT. Protein: CSARFNNRGNTEAFF.

This clonotype has ten or more counts. The chain combines TRBV4-1 with TRBJ2-3; TRBD2 is a possible D gene (6 bases). CDR3 length equals 15 residues. Per the germline V gene, CDR1 is MGHRA and CDR2 is YSYEKL. With 2 bases removed from V and 2 bases from J, the gap between germline ends came to 11 bases. The CDR3, as DNA: TGCGCCAGCAGCCAAACGGGACTCATCACAGATACGCAGTATTTT. This gives the protein CASSQTGLITDTQYF.

This clonotype has at least ten counts. The chain couples TRBV5-1 to TRBJ2-3; weak D call: TRBD2 (6 bases). V was cut by 3 bases and J by 1 base, with 12 bases left in between. The CDR3 runs 15 residues. Per the germline V gene, CDR1 is SGHRS and CDR2 is YFSETQ. The CDR3 region is CASSSDYLGTDTQYF. The CDR3 DNA is TGCGCCAGCAGCTCGGACTATCTGGGCACAGATACGCAGTATTTT.

A note on this clonotype: One end of the junction varies from germline; a read error may be responsible. The chain couples TRBV20-1 to TRBJ1-5; D unclear. Germline-derived CDR1 and CDR2 are DFQATT and SNEGSKA (reference sequence). The CDR3 runs 15 residues. The CDR3 spells CSANDPARRNQPQNF. The CDR3 DNA is TGCAGTGCCAATGACCCGGCTCGCCGCAATCAGCCCCAGAATTTT.

This sequence joins TRBV10-3 and TRBJ2-1, with D uncertain. Germline CDR1 and CDR2: ENHRY and SYGVKD. Trimming took off 4 bases at V and 0 bases at J, with 13 bases between the two ends. The CDR3 has 16 amino acids. CDR3 loop: CAISGIAGVSYNEQFF. CDR3 DNA: TGTGCCATCAGTGGTATCGCTGGGGTCTCCTACAATGAGCAGTTCTTC.

At least ten counts were recorded for this clonotype. The CDR3 DNA follows: TGTGCCAGCAGCCAAGATCCCAACGGGGAGCGCTATGGCTACACCTTC. Protein sequence: CASSQDPNGERYGYTF. The chain employs TRBV4-2 and TRBJ1-2; D remains ambiguous. The CDR3 consists of 16 residues. V was trimmed by 0 bases and J by 4 bases, leaving 15 bases between them. Germline loops: CDR1 LGHNA, CDR2 YNFKEQ.